Presented here are 28 T cell receptor beta chains from one specimen sequenced in a study of CD8+ T cells in alopecia areata. The sample's treatment: oral pan-JAK inhibitor, 5-10 mg twice daily. cDNA prepared by RNA extraction and subsequent reverse transcription served as the template for sequencing. TCRdb's copy holds only in-frame clones and misses some; the assay was immunoSEQ multiplex PCR. Counted here are fewer than 250,000 clones, roughly 44% occurring once; the ten biggest clones make up about 2.4%. Specimen: CD4+ T cells sorted from blood, collected around week 37, from a patient treated with tofacitinib. These receptors all come from a human donor with alopecia areata.

This clone was detected a few times. This chain joins TRBV27 and TRBJ2-1, with D maybe TRBD2 (5 bases). V was shortened by 6 bases and J by 5 bases, with 14 bases between the two germline ends. Germline values: CDR1 MNHEY, CDR2 SMNVEV (reference sequence). The CDR3 contains 14 residues. CDR3 coding DNA: TGTGCCAGCAGCCTCGCGGGTGCGAACAATGAGCAGTTCTTC. Amino acid sequence: CASSLAGANNEQFF.

This chain uses TRBV29-1 with TRBJ2-1; tentatively, D is TRBD2 (6 bases). CDR3 length: 11 residues. Per the germline V gene, CDR1 is SQVTM and CDR2 is ANQGSEA. The germline V and J ends were trimmed by 7 bases and 9 bases, with 13 bases remaining between them. The CDR3 DNA reads as TGCAGCGCCGCTGGGGGGAGTGAGCAGTTCTTC. Encoded protein: CSAAGGSEQFF.

This clone is labeled as medium-sized. The V call is TRBV10-1, the J call TRBJ2-3, with D tentatively TRBD1 or TRBD2 (5 bases each). Germline lookup yields CDR1 WNHNN and CDR2 SYGVQD (reference sequence). Between the trimmed V and J ends, which lost 5 bases and 7 bases, there was a span of 13 bases. The CDR3 spans 13 residues. The CDR3 sequence is CASSRDGTNTQYF. In DNA form, the CDR3 reads TGCGCCAGCAGTCGGGACGGCACGAATACGCAGTATTTT.

This rearrangement joins TRBV29-1 to TRBJ2-1; D unclear. CDR1 and CDR2 from the germline V gene are SQVTM and ANQGSEA. The CDR3 spans 10 residues. Deletions cut 5 bases from V and 9 bases from J, with 8 bases between. CDR3: CSVTVLEQFF. The CDR3, as DNA: TGCAGCGTTACAGTACTTGAGCAGTTCTTC.

A few counts support this clone. The chain is built from TRBV30 and TRBJ1-4; no reliable D call. The CDR3 has 13 amino acids. Germline CDR1 reads GTSNPN; CDR2 reads SVGIG (reference sequence). The germline V and J ends were trimmed by 0 bases and 7 bases, with 9 bases remaining between them. The CDR3, as DNA: TGTGCCTGGAGTGTAAAGATTAGTGAAAAACTGTTTTTT. Translating it yields CAWSVKISEKLFF. The variable domain in full, completed from reference TRBV30 and TRBJ1-4, reads SQTIHQWPATLVQPVGSPLSLECTVEGTSNPNLYWYRQAAGRGLQLLFYSVGIGQISSEVPQNLSASRPQDRQFILSSKKLLLSDSGFYLCAWSVKISEKLFFGSGTQLSVL.

V usage is TRBV11-3 and J usage is TRBJ1-5; D gene unclear. Germline CDR1 SGHNT, CDR2 YENEEA. The CDR3 runs to 17 residues. V dropped 2 bases and J dropped 7 bases, with 21 bases sitting between them. CDR3 sequence reads: CASSLPKVRSPYQPQHF. The CDR3 nucleotides read TGTGCCAGCAGCTTACCAAAAGTACGCAGTCCGTACCAGCCCCAGCATTTT.

This clone was seen a few times. The chain combines TRBV6-1 with TRBJ2-5; 7 positions agree with TRBD2. Per the germline V gene, CDR1 is MNHNS and CDR2 is SASEGT. V lost 2 bases and J lost 4; bases outside the gene matches: 4. CDR3 length: 14 residues. The CDR3 loop reads CASSELRESETQYF. CDR3 DNA: TGTGCCAGCAGTGAATTGCGGGAGTCAGAGACCCAGTACTTC.

This clone occurred a few times. The chain has TRBV18 and TRBJ1-4; no reliable D call. CDR3 size: 14 residues. The V end lost 3 bases, the J end lost 1 base, and 6 bases lay between the germline ends. Germline assignment: CDR1 KGHSH and CDR2 LQKENI. The CDR3 sequence: CASSPGKTNEKLFF. The CDR3 nucleotides read TGTGCCAGCTCACCGGGAAAAACTAATGAAAAACTGTTTTTT.

The chain recombines TRBV9 with TRBJ2-5; the match to TRBD2 covers 8 bases. The CDR3 has 16 amino acids. Germline CDR1 and CDR2: SGDLS and YYNGEE. Germline trimming cut 4 bases from V and 5 bases from J; bases unmatched to any gene: 13. DNA of the CDR3: TGTGCCAGCAGCCCATCACTAGCGGTGGTCCCGGAGACCCAGTACTTC. Translation gives CASSPSLAVVPETQYF.

The chain is built from TRBV28 and TRBJ2-1; D is uncertain. This CDR3 is built from 17 residues. Germline loops: CDR1 MDHEN, CDR2 SYDVKM. V lost 3 bases to trimming and J lost 0 bases, with 15 bases between them. Here the CDR3 DNA reads TGTGCCAGCAGTTTCCAAGGACGAAGAAGCTCCTACAATGAGCAGTTCTTC. Amino acid sequence: CASSFQGRRSSYNEQFF.

The rearrangement joins TRBV5-1 to TRBJ1-1; TRBD1 might be the D (5 bases). Germline loops: CDR1 SGHRS, CDR2 YFSETQ. Trimming shortened V by 4 bases and J by 7 bases, and 14 bases separated the two germline ends. The length of the CDR3 is 13 residues. CDR3 coding DNA: TGCGCCAGCAGCCCGGACAAAACAGATGAAGCTTTCTTT. It codes for CASSPDKTDEAFF. Combining the CDR3 with reference TRBV5-1 and TRBJ1-1 gives the whole variable domain KAGVTQTPRYLIKTRGQQVTLSCSPISGHRSVSWYQQTPGQGLQFLFEYFSETQRNKGNFPGRFSGRQFSNSRSEMNVSTLELGDSALYLCASSPDKTDEAFFGQGTRLTVV.

This clone was found a few times. The chain combines TRBV28 with TRBJ2-7, with 8 bases matching TRBD1. Germline values: CDR1 MDHEN, CDR2 SYDVKM. The J segment lost 2 bases and the V segment lost 7 bases, leaving 16 bases of the junction unmatched. The CDR3 is made up of 17 amino acids. CDR3 nucleotides: TGTGCCAGCAAACCTCCAGGGCCGACAGGGGAAACCTACGAGCAGTACTTC. This gives the protein CASKPPGPTGETYEQYF.

The chain combines TRBV2 with TRBJ2-3; 8 bases align to TRBD1. The CDR3 length is 13 residues. The V segment lost 9 bases and the J segment 1 base; nucleotides outside the gene matches: 3. Germline CDR1 and CDR2: SNHLY and FYNNEI. CDR3 sequence: CARGQDRTDTQYF. CDR3 DNA sequence: TGTGCCAGGGGACAGGACCGCACAGATACGCAGTATTTT.

The gene calls are TRBV7-9 and TRBJ2-1; 7 nucleotides align to TRBD2. The CDR3 extends over 14 amino acids. CDR1 and CDR2 (germline): SEHNR, FQNEAQ (reference sequence). V lost 3 bases and J lost 8; bases outside the gene matches: 7. The CDR3 loop reads CASSLRGRSDEQFF. The CDR3 region has the DNA TGTGCCAGCAGCTTGCGCGGGAGAAGTGATGAGCAGTTCTTC. The entire variable domain, with the rest obtained from reference TRBV7-9 and TRBJ2-1, is as follows: DTGVSQNPRHKITKRGQNVTFRCDPISEHNRLYWYRQTLGQGPEFLTYFQNEAQLEKSRLLSDRFSAERPKGSFSTLEIQRTEQGDSAMYLCASSLRGRSDEQFFGPGTRLTVL.

This rearrangement joins TRBV30 to TRBJ2-7; 9 bases align to TRBD2. V gave up 2 bases and J gave up 7 bases; unmatched junction bases: 3. The length of the CDR3 is 12 residues. CDR1 is GTSNPN, CDR2 SVGIG, per germline (reference sequence). The CDR3 spells CAWSSGRPEQYF. CDR3 nucleotides: TGTGCCTGGAGTAGCGGGAGGCCGGAGCAGTACTTC.

The chain carries TRBV29-1 and TRBJ1-4; D is possibly TRBD1 (6 bases). The germline V gene encodes CDR1 SQVTM and CDR2 ANQGSEA. The V and J ends lost 6 bases and 7 bases respectively, with 18 bases between them. The CDR3 is 14 amino acids. The CDR3 nucleotides read TGCAGCGTCCAGACCAGGGGTATGACTGAAAAACTGTTTTTT. It is translated as CSVQTRGMTEKLFF.

The genes are TRBV10-2 and TRBJ2-7; the match to TRBD2 covers 12 bases. Unmatched junction bases numbered 8, after V lost 6 bases and J lost 2 bases. The CDR3 is 16 residues long. The V gene's germline CDR1 is WSHSY and CDR2 SAAADI. CDR3 sequence: CASSHGLAGLTYEQYF. As DNA, the CDR3 is TGCGCCAGCAGCCACGGACTAGCGGGACTTACCTACGAGCAGTACTTC.

The rearrangement links TRBV30 to TRBJ1-2; D remains ambiguous. The ends were cut back, 5 bases at V and 8 bases at J, with 24 bases in the middle. In germline, CDR1 is GTSNPN, CDR2 SVGIG (reference sequence). CDR3 length: 15 residues. The CDR3 DNA follows: TGTGCCTGGCTCCCTTACTTCCGGGCCCCGAGGGGCTACACCTTC. This sequence encodes CAWLPYFRAPRGYTF.

J is TRBJ2-7 and V is TRBV18, with D possibly called TRBD1 or TRBD2 (5 bases each). The V gene's germline CDR1 is KGHSH and CDR2 LQKENI. This CDR3 is built from 15 residues. Trimming cost V 0 bases and J 1 base, with 10 bases left between them. The CDR3 region is CASSPPGTSSYEQYF. As DNA, the CDR3 is TGTGCCAGCTCACCACCCGGGACGAGTTCCTACGAGCAGTACTTC.

V and J are TRBV18 and TRBJ1-4; D ambiguous. V was cut by 8 bases and J by 11 bases, with 15 bases left in between. Per the germline V gene, CDR1 is KGHSH and CDR2 is LQKENI. This CDR3 region has 12 residues. Written as DNA, the CDR3 is TGTGCCAGCCCAAACCTGTGGTGGAAACTGTTTTTT. Encoded protein: CASPNLWWKLFF. The full variable domain, its missing parts supplied by reference TRBV18 and TRBJ1-4, is NAGVMQNPRHLVRRRGQEARLRCSPMKGHSHVYWYRQLPEEGLKFMVYLQKENIIDESGMPKERFSAEFPKEGPSILRIQQVVRGDSAAYFCASPNLWWKLFFGSGTQLSVL.

The chain employs TRBV6-1 and TRBJ2-6; the D gene is possibly TRBD1 (5 bases). This CDR3 has 14 amino acids. V lost 6 bases to trimming and J lost 1 base, with 7 bases between them. Germline V lookup: CDR1 MNHNS, CDR2 SASEGT. In DNA, the CDR3 is TGTGCCAGCAGGACAGCGTCTGGGGCCAACGTCCTGACTTTC. Its translation is CASRTASGANVLTF.

This rearrangement joins TRBV29-1 to TRBJ2-7; 8 bases map to TRBD2. J gave up 2 bases and V 4 bases, and 19 bases lay outside the gene matches. The CDR3 totals 18 residues. Germline V CDR1 and CDR2: SQVTM, ANQGSEA. The CDR3 bases are TGCAGCGTTGGAGCGAGGGGACTAGGAGGGAGGGGGACCTACGAGCAGTACTTC. Its translation is CSVGARGLGGRGTYEQYF.

The gene calls are TRBV25-1 and TRBJ1-2; 7 nucleotides match TRBD1. Germline V gene sequence: CDR1 MGHDK, CDR2 SYGVNS. The V gene end was trimmed by 4 bases and the J gene end by 7 bases; junction bases not matched to a gene: 12. This CDR3 has 15 amino acids. The CDR3 DNA is TGTGCCAGCAGTGGTGGGACAGTAACGCTTCGTGGCTACACCTTC. This codes for CASSGGTVTLRGYTF.

This clone was detected only a few times. V is TRBV28 and J is TRBJ2-2; D is unresolved. V lost 5 bases and J lost 4, with 11 bases in between. CDR1 and CDR2 (germline): MDHEN, SYDVKM. The CDR3 is made up of 14 amino acids. CDR3 region: CASSPPRSTGELFF. The CDR3 DNA reads as TGTGCCAGCAGTCCACCCCGATCCACCGGGGAGCTGTTTTTT.

There are many counts of this clone. The V gene is TRBV5-6, the J gene TRBJ1-5; no reliable D call. V was cut by 0 bases and J by 3 bases, with 10 bases left in between. The CDR3 runs 15 residues. Germline assignment: CDR1 SGHDT and CDR2 YYEEEE. In DNA, the CDR3 is TGTGCCAGCAGCTTGGCCGTAGGGATCAATCAGCCCCAGCATTTT. Protein sequence: CASSLAVGINQPQHF.

This clone was counted between two and nine times. The chain employs TRBV28 and TRBJ1-2; a weak D match, TRBD1 (5 bases). The germline V gene encodes CDR1 MDHEN and CDR2 SYDVKM. This CDR3 has 11 residues. Deletions cut 10 bases from V and 5 bases from J, with 11 bases between. The CDR3 bases are TGTGCCATAACAGGAGGTTATGGCTACACCTTC. Protein sequence: CAITGGYGYTF.

This clone appeared a few times. This chain joins TRBV21-1 and TRBJ2-6; TRBD1 reflects the table's D call only, with no check against the DNA. TRBV21-1 is assigned pseudogene status. The CDR3 runs 16 residues. The CDR3 reads CASNLDRHSGANVLTF. Written as DNA, the CDR3 is TGTGCCAGCAATCTCGACAGGCACTCTGGGGCCAACGTCCTGACTTTC.

V usage is TRBV27 and J usage is TRBJ2-6, with D hard to call. V lost 2 bases and J lost 0, with 11 bases in between. CDR1 and CDR2 from the germline V gene are MNHEY and SMNVEV (reference sequence). The CDR3 length is 17 residues. The CDR3 DNA is TGTGCCAGCAGTTTAAGACCGGAAATCTCTGGGGCCAACGTCCTGACTTTC. Its translation: CASSLRPEISGANVLTF.